This is a list of T cell receptor beta chains from one sample in a study of response to subunit inactivated influenza vaccine. Via MiXCR, TCRdb re-called the RT-PCR reads, giving one row per CDR3 protein. Seen here are roughly 700,000 distinct CDR3 sequences, approximately 14% observed once, and the top ten hold around 6.5%. The sequencing used PBMCs from blood, collected 14 to 15 days before vaccination. The receptors shown here come from a man in his fifties or sixties who received an inactivated influenza vaccine. Each CDR3 is given with its conserved first and last residue. A D gene is named only where the DNA matches it firmly. Clone size appears in some rows only: once, few, many, or a class for an expanded clone.

>many|TRBJ2-7|TRBV5-1|NA
TGCGCCAGCAGCTTGGTTGGCGGGCCCTCCTACGAGCAGTACTTC
CASSLVGGPSYEQYF
>many|TRBJ2-3|TRBV12-3/TRBV12-4|NA
TGTGCCAGCAGTTTAGGGAGGACGGCCACAGATACGCAGTATTTT
CASSLGRTATDTQYF
>many|TRBJ2-3|TRBV5-6|NA
TGTGCCAGCAGCTTTAGGGTGATGGCAGATACGCAGTATTTT
CASSFRVMADTQYF
>few|TRBJ1-5|TRBV7-9|NA
TGTGCCAGCAGCAAGGGGGATAGCAATCAGCCCCAGCATTTT
CASSKGDSNQPQHF
>few|TRBJ2-3|TRBV10-1|TRBD2
TGCGCCAGCAGTGAGTCAGAACTAGCGGTAGATACGCAGTATTTT
CASSESELAVDTQYF
>NA|TRBJ1-1|TRBV9|NA
TGTGCCAGCAGCCCTCGACGGACAGCGAACACTGAAGCTTTCTTT
CASSPRRTANTEAFF
>NA|TRBJ2-7|TRBV11-2|NA
TGTGCCAGCAGCTCTCCCCCCGACAGGTTGAAGCACTACTTC
CASSSPPDRLKHYF
>few|TRBJ1-2|TRBV12-3/TRBV12-4|NA
TGTGCCAGCAGTTTAGCAGCGGGGAACCTCTACACCTTC
CASSLAAGNLYTF
>NA|TRBJ1-2|TRBV7-9|TRBD1
TGTGCCAGCAGCCCAACAGGGGTTGACTATGGCTACACCTTC
CASSPTGVDYGYTF
>few|TRBJ1-1|TRBV20-1|TRBD1
TGCAGTGCTAGAGAACAGGGGAGGGCTGAAGCTTTCTTT
CSAREQGRAEAFF
>few|TRBJ1-5|TRBV5-6|NA
TGTGCCAGCAGCTTGGCGCCTTGGGGAAGCAATCAGCCCCAGCATTTT
CASSLAPWGSNQPQHF
>NA|TRBJ1-6|TRBV12-3/TRBV12-4|NA
TGTGCCAGCAGTTTAGCGGGGTATCGCGATAATTCACCCCTCCACTTT
CASSLAGYRDNSPLHF
>NA|TRBJ2-1|TRBV7-6|NA
TGTGCCAGCAGCTTGGGACGGACTATCTACAATGAGCAGTTCTTC
CASSLGRTIYNEQFF
>NA|TRBJ2-5|TRBV3-1|NA
TGTGCCAGCAGCCAATCCTTGGGGATGGGTGGGGAGACCCAGTACTTC
CASSQSLGMGGETQYF
>many|TRBJ2-7|TRBV5-1|NA
TGCGCCAGCAGCTTTGACACGGTCTCCTACGAGCAGTACTTC
CASSFDTVSYEQYF
>few|TRBJ1-5|TRBV29-1|TRBD1
TGCAGCGTTAAACAGGGGACTAGCAATCAGCCCCAGCATTTT
CSVKQGTSNQPQHF
>many|TRBJ1-2|TRBV20-1|TRBD1
TGCAGTGTGACAGGGGGCGACTATGGCTACACCTTC
CSVTGGDYGYTF
>NA|TRBJ2-1|TRBV12-3/TRBV12-4|NA
TGTGCCAGCATCCTCGGGGGGCTCAACAATGAGCAGTTCTTC
CASILGGLNNEQFF
>few|TRBJ2-3|TRBV6-2/TRBV6-3|TRBD1
TGTGCCAGCAGTTACGATCCGGGACAGGGATACACAGATACGCAGTATTTT
CASSYDPGQGYTDTQYF
>NA|TRBJ2-3|TRBV20-1|TRBD2
TGCAGTGCTAGAGATCACACTAGCGGGAGTCGGCCAGATACGCAGTATTTT
CSARDHTSGSRPDTQYF
>few|TRBJ1-2|TRBV12-3/TRBV12-4|TRBD1
TGTGCCAGCAGTTTAGCCGGACAGGGGAATGGCTACACCTTC
CASSLAGQGNGYTF
>many|TRBJ2-3|TRBV10-3|TRBD2
TGTGCCACCCTAGCGGAGGCCCGGAATACGCAGTATTTT
CATLAEARNTQYF
>NA|TRBJ2-3|TRBV11-2|NA
TGTGCCAGCACCTCAGGGGATACGCAGTATTTT
CASTSGDTQYF
>NA|TRBJ2-2|TRBV19|NA
TGTGCCAGTAGTATAGGATGGCGGCTAGCTGCCGGGGAGCTGTTTTTT
CASSIGWRLAAGELFF
>few|TRBJ1-6|TRBV20-1|NA
TGCAGTGCTAGAGAGGGCAGCCTATTCTATAATTCACCCCTCCACTTT
CSAREGSLFYNSPLHF
>NA|TRBJ2-7|TRBV5-1|NA
TGCGCCAGCAGCCTAGACACGGAGCAGTACTTC
CASSLDTEQYF
>few|TRBJ1-4|TRBV27|TRBD1
TGTGCCAGCAGTCCCACAGGGGGCGGGTTTGAAAAACTGTTTTTT
CASSPTGGGFEKLFF
>few|TRBJ2-5|TRBV20-1|TRBD1
TGCAGTGCCCCTAGACAGGGGGCACAACAAGAGACCCAGTACTTC
CSAPRQGAQQETQYF
>NA|TRBJ2-7|TRBV29-1|TRBD1
TGCAGCGTTGTGGGACAGGGGACCTACGAGCAGTACTTC
CSVVGQGTYEQYF
>few|TRBJ1-1|TRBV3-1|NA
TGTGCCAGCAGCCAAGGCGAGCGGGGTCGATGGGTCCCTGAAGCTTTCTTT
CASSQGERGRWVPEAFF
>few|TRBJ2-6|TRBV6-2/TRBV6-3|NA
TGTGCCAGCAGTCTCAGGAACTCTGGGGCCAACGTCCTGACTTTC
CASSLRNSGANVLTF
>NA|TRBJ2-7|TRBV20-1|NA
TGCAGTGCTAGACCCACCGGGACATTAGGACATTCCGGGTTCGAGCAGTACTTC
CSARPTGTLGHSGFEQYF